This passage covers 18 T cell receptor beta chains from one sample sequenced in a study of CD8 T cells in ankylosing spondylitis. TCRdb re-called the 5' RACE reads with MiXCR, one entry per CDR3 protein. Of 400,000 or so distinct CDR3 sequences detected, 25% to 30% appear once; the ten largest clones hold 0.85% to 1%. For these receptors, no antigen is known. Study-wide results and caveats: Apparently characteristic of ankylosing spondylitis blood was a TCR beta motif (eight highly homologous variants).

Material: blood, either unsorted or a sorted T cell fraction (not recorded which). The source is a male donor with ankylosing spondylitis.

The table lists this clonotype with a few counts. The rearrangement uses TRBV10-1 and TRBJ2-1, with 9 bases matching TRBD1. The CDR3 loop spans 15 amino acids. Germline CDR1 and CDR2: WNHNN and SYGVQD (reference sequence). After removal of 2 bases from V and 7 bases from J, the junction contained 6 bases not matched to a gene. The CDR3 is CASSETGGLTNEQFF. The CDR3 bases are TGCGCCAGCAGTGAGACAGGGGGCCTCACGAATGAGCAGTTCTTC.

The chain uses TRBV11-3 and TRBJ2-1, with TRBD2 as a possible D gene (5 bases). Trimming took off 1 base at V and 6 bases at J, with 10 bases between the two ends. This CDR3 spans 14 amino acids. Germline V gives CDR1 SGHNT, CDR2 YENEEA. The CDR3: CASSLVGISNEQFF. CDR3 bases: TGTGCCAGCAGCTTAGTCGGGATCAGCAATGAGCAGTTCTTC. Full variable domain (missing parts from reference TRBV11-3 and TRBJ2-1): EAGVVQSPRYKIIEKKQPVAFWCNPISGHNTLYWYLQNLGQGPELLIRYENEEAVDDSQLPKDRFSAERLKGVDSTLKIQPAELGDSAVYLCASSLVGISNEQFFGPGTRLTVL.

This chain uses TRBV2 with TRBJ1-4; no definite D call. The CDR3 is 15 amino acids. The V gene lost 0 bases and the J gene lost 11 bases, with 16 bases spanning the gap. Germline assignment: CDR1 SNHLY and CDR2 FYNNEI. This CDR3 is CASSEAADLVLKLFF. Here the CDR3 DNA reads TGTGCCAGCAGTGAAGCTGCGGACCTTGTGCTGAAACTGTTTTTT. The variable domain in full, with the rest retrieved from reference TRBV2 and TRBJ1-4, is EPEVTQTPSHQVTQMGQEVILRCVPISNHLYFYWYRQILGQKVEFLVSFYNNEISEKSEIFDDQFSVERPDGSNFTLKIRSTKLEDSAMYFCASSEAADLVLKLFFGSGTQLSVL.

This clonotype was counted ten times or more. The rearrangement joins TRBV10-2 to TRBJ1-3; D is ambiguous. Germline CDR1 reads WSHSY; CDR2 reads SAAADI. V was shortened by 3 bases and J by 2 bases, with 11 bases between the two germline ends. The CDR3 is 15 residues long. In nucleotides, the CDR3 is TGCGCCAGCAGTGACGCCGGGTTGGCTGGAAACACCATATATTTT. It encodes CASSDAGLAGNTIYF.

This clonotype was detected ten times or more. This sequence joins TRBV29-1 and TRBJ1-2; no firm D call. The V gene's germline CDR1 is SQVTM and CDR2 ANQGSEA. V lost 7 bases and J lost 6, with 15 bases in between. The CDR3 has 12 residues. This CDR3 reads CSATTRRDGYTF. Written as DNA, the CDR3 is TGCAGCGCAACGACACGGCGGGATGGCTACACCTTC.

There are a few counts of this clonotype. The V gene is TRBV18, the J gene TRBJ1-5; D ambiguous. This CDR3 spans 14 amino acids. Germline assignment: CDR1 KGHSH and CDR2 LQKENI. Trimming took 1 base from V and 6 from J, leaving 10 bases between them. In DNA, the CDR3 is TGTGCCAGCTCACCACAATGGGCCGCTCAGCCCCAGCATTTT. Its protein product is CASSPQWAAQPQHF. Filled out from reference TRBV18 and TRBJ1-5, the complete variable domain reads NAGVMQNPRHLVRRRGQEARLRCSPMKGHSHVYWYRQLPEEGLKFMVYLQKENIIDESGMPKERFSAEFPKEGPSILRIQQVVRGDSAAYFCASSPQWAAQPQHFGDGTRLSIL.

This chain uses TRBV20-1 with TRBJ1-1; 8 positions match TRBD1. After removal of 2 bases from V and 4 bases from J, the junction contained 0 bases not matched to a gene. Germline values: CDR1 DFQATT, CDR2 SNEGSKA (reference sequence). The CDR3 contains 12 residues. This CDR3 is CSARQGATEAFF. The CDR3 DNA is TGCAGTGCTAGACAGGGGGCCACTGAAGCTTTCTTT.

This clonotype was observed a handful of times. The chain uses TRBV14 and TRBJ2-1; unclear D gene. This CDR3 has 16 residues. CDR1 is SGHDN and CDR2 is FVKESK in the germline V gene. Trimming pared 2 bases from V and 0 bases from J, leaving 11 bases between. CDR3 in amino acids: CASSQPLTSSYNEQFF. The CDR3 DNA reads TGTGCCAGCAGCCAACCATTAACCAGCTCCTACAATGAGCAGTTCTTC.

The chain recombines TRBV5-8 with TRBJ2-5; TRBD1 matches 9 bases. J gave up 4 bases and V 7 bases, and 8 bases lay outside the gene matches. Germline lookup yields CDR1 SGHTS and CDR2 YDEGEE. This CDR3 has 14 residues. The CDR3 region has the DNA TGTGCCAGCCGGGACAGGGAATTCGTAGAGACCCAGTACTTC. Residues: CASRDREFVETQYF.

This clonotype has just a few counts. The rearrangement uses TRBV25-1 and TRBJ1-5, with D unresolved. The CDR3 contains 12 residues. CDR1 and CDR2 (germline): MGHDK, SYGVNS. The V and J ends lost 2 bases and 6 bases respectively, with 5 bases between them. CDR3 amino acids: CASSERGQPQHF. The CDR3 DNA reads as TGTGCCAGCAGTGAACGGGGTCAGCCCCAGCATTTT.

V and J are TRBV15 and TRBJ2-3, with 12 bases lining up with TRBD2. Trimming took 1 base from V and 0 from J; bases not matched to a gene: 8. Germline assignment: CDR1 LNHNV and CDR2 YYDKDF (reference sequence). CDR3 length: 19 residues. CDR3 DNA: TGTGCCACCAGCAGAGTCCCCGGACTAGCGGGACTTAGCACAGATACGCAGTATTTT. This translates into CATSRVPGLAGLSTDTQYF. Looking up the rest from reference TRBV15 and TRBJ2-3 gives the full variable domain: DAMVIQNPRYQVTQFGKPVTLSCSQTLNHNVMYWYQQKSSQAPKLLFHYYDKDFNNEADTPDNFQSRRPNTSFCFLDIRSPGLGDTAMYLCATSRVPGLAGLSTDTQYFGPGTRLTVL.

This clonotype was picked up a small number of times. The chain recombines TRBV3-1 with TRBJ2-5, with 8 bases lining up with TRBD1. Germline V CDR1 and CDR2: LGHDT, YNNKEL (reference sequence). This CDR3 spans 15 amino acids. The trim removed 4 bases at V and 5 bases at J, leaving 9 bases unmatched. The CDR3 protein is CASSRRTGWEETQYF. In DNA form, the CDR3 reads TGTGCCAGCAGCCGCCGGACAGGGTGGGAGGAGACCCAGTACTTC.

The chain recombines TRBV24-1 with TRBJ1-5; D unresolved. Trimming shortened V by 4 bases and J by 0 bases, and 12 bases separated the two germline ends. This CDR3 has 16 residues. From germline, CDR1 is KGHDR and CDR2 SFDVKD. The CDR3 reads CATSESGFSSNQPQHF. CDR3 nucleotide sequence: TGTGCCACCAGTGAATCGGGTTTCTCTAGCAATCAGCCCCAGCATTTT.

This clonotype showed up just a few times. The gene calls are TRBV3-1 and TRBJ2-1; D may be TRBD1 or TRBD2 (5 bases each). The CDR3 totals 14 residues. V gave up 4 bases and J gave up 5 bases, with 12 bases separating them. CDR1 is LGHDT and CDR2 is YNNKEL in the germline V gene (reference sequence). The CDR3 DNA is TGTGCCAGCAGCCCTCGGGGCCGCCACAATGAGCAGTTCTTC. The encoded protein is CASSPRGRHNEQFF.

J is TRBJ1-1 and V is TRBV6-1, with TRBD1 identical over 9 bases. In germline, CDR1 is MNHNS, CDR2 SASEGT. Losses at the gene ends were 5 bases for V and 0 bases for J; bases not matched to a gene: 7. This CDR3 is 16 amino acids long. This chain's CDR3 is CASSRTGATMNTEAFF. Written as DNA, the CDR3 is TGTGCCAGCAGTAGGACAGGGGCGACTATGAACACTGAAGCTTTCTTT.

The chain joins TRBV29-1 to TRBJ2-1, with D unresolved. From germline, CDR1 is SQVTM and CDR2 ANQGSEA. Trimming removed 6 bases at V and 9 bases at J, with 12 bases between. This CDR3 has 11 residues. The CDR3 region has the DNA TGCAGCGTCTCGTCCACGGGTGAGCAGTTCTTC. Its translation: CSVSSTGEQFF.

There are a few counts of this clonotype. The chain joins TRBV9 to TRBJ1-3, with D perhaps TRBD1 (5 bases). Deletions cut 4 bases from V and 9 bases from J, with 14 bases between. The germline CDR1 and CDR2 sequences are SGDLS and YYNGEE. The CDR3 loop spans 13 amino acids. The CDR3 sequence is CASSMGPASTIYF. CDR3 DNA sequence: TGTGCCAGCAGCATGGGACCGGCGAGCACCATATATTTT.

This clonotype was seen more than once but under ten times. This chain joins TRBV20-1 and TRBJ1-5; tentative D call: TRBD1 (5 bases). Germline loops: CDR1 DFQATT, CDR2 SNEGSKA (reference sequence). Trimming stripped 3 bases from V and 4 bases from J, with 10 bases between. The CDR3 runs to 13 residues. CDR3 in amino acids: CSASSTENQPQHF. The CDR3 nucleotides read TGCAGTGCTAGTTCGACAGAGAATCAGCCCCAGCATTTT.